This TCR beta chain was sequenced for a study of CD8 T cells in Susac syndrome. Relapsing-remitting disease, either stable or active, was present in the multiple sclerosis controls, who were treatment-naive patients. The RNA, roughly 0.45 to 1 ug, was put through reverse transcription using random hexamers. Each CDR3 protein gets one entry after TCRdb re-called the immunoSEQ multiplex PCR reads with MiXCR. The sample shows around 130,000 distinct CDR3 sequences, roughly 94% of them seen only once. This clonotype has only one observation. This sequence originates from a human donor with multiple sclerosis. Material: CD4+ T cells from PBMCs.

CDR3 coding DNA: TGTGCCAGCAGCTTAGTTGGGACCACCCCCGAGCAGTACTTC. It yields the protein CASSLVGTTPEQYF. The chain joins TRBV7-9 to TRBJ2-7; the D call may be TRBD1 or TRBD2 (5 bases each). Germline values: CDR1 SEHNR, CDR2 FQNEAQ (reference sequence). The V and J ends lost 1 base and 6 bases respectively, with 13 bases between them. The CDR3 contains 14 residues.